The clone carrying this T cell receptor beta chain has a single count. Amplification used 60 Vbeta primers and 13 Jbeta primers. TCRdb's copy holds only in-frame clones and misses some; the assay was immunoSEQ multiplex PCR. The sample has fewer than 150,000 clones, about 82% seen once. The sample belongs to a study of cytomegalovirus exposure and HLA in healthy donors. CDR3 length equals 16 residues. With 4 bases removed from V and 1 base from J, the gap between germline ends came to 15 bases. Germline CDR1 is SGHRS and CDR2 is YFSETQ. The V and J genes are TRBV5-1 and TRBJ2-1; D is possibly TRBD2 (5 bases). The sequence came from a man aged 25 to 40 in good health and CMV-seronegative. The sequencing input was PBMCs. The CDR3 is CASSPTRRRSYNEQFF. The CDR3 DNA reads TGCGCCAGCAGCCCCACTAGGAGGAGATCCTACAATGAGCAGTTCTTC.